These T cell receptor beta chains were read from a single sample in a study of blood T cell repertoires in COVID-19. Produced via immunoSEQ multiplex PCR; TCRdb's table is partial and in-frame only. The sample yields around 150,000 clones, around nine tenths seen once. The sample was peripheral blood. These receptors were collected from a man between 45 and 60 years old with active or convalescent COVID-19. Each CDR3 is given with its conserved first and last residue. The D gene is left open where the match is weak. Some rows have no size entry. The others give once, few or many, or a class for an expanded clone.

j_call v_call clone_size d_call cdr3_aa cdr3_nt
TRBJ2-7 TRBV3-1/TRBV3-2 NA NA CASSQVHTSYEQYF TGTGCCAGCAGCCAAGTCCACACCAGCTACGAGCAGTACTTC
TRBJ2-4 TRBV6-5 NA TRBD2 CASSRGLADKNIQYF TGTGCCAGCAGCCGGGGACTAGCGGATAAAAACATTCAGTACTTC
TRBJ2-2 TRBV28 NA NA CASSLQGRAGELFF TGTGCCAGCAGTTTACAGGGTCGGGCCGGGGAGCTGTTTTTT
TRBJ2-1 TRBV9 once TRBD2 CASSVMASGSYNEQFF TGTGCCAGCAGCGTAATGGCTAGCGGCTCCTACAATGAGCAGTTCTTC
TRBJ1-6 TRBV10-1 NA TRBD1 CASKDRAGSPLHF TGCGCCAGCAAGGACAGGGCGGGTTCACCCCTCCACTTT
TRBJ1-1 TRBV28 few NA CASSRTATEAFF TGTGCCAGCAGTCGGACAGCCACTGAAGCTTTCTTT
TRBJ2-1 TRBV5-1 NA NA CASTYRNYNEQFF TGCGCCAGCACATACAGAAATTACAATGAGCAGTTCTTC
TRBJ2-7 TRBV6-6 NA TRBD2 CASSTTSGRHYEQYF TGTGCCAGCAGTACGACTAGCGGGAGGCACTACGAGCAGTACTTC
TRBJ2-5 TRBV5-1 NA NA CASSTGSAETQYF TGCGCCAGCAGCACAGGGTCGGCAGAGACCCAGTACTTC
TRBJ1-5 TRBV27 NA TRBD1 CASSLGQKEVRNQPQHF TGTGCCAGCAGTTTGGGACAGAAGGAAGTGAGAAATCAGCCCCAGCATTTT
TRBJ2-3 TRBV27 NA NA CASSLLTLDTDTQYF TGTGCCAGCAGTTTGTTGACACTAGATACAGATACGCAGTATTTT
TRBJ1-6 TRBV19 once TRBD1 CASAITPGQGAPLHF TGTGCCAGCGCTATTACACCGGGACAGGGGGCCCCCCTCCACTTT
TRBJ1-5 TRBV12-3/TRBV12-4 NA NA CASSSRVGQPQHF TGTGCCAGCAGTTCCAGGGTTGGTCAGCCCCAGCATTTT
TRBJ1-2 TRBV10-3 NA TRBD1 CAIGGGGPGYGYTF TGTGCCATCGGAGGAGGGGGCCCTGGCTATGGCTACACCTTC
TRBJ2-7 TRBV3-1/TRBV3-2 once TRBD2 CASSQTSGGSPYEQYF TGTGCCAGCAGCCAAACTAGCGGGGGTAGTCCCTACGAGCAGTACTTC
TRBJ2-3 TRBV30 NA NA CAWSLGSHSTDTQYF TGTGCCTGGAGTCTCGGGAGCCACAGCACAGATACGCAGTATTTT
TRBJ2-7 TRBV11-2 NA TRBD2 CASSPSLAGYYEQYF TGTGCCAGCAGCCCCAGCCTAGCGGGATACTACGAGCAGTACTTC
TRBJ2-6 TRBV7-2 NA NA CASSLALRLSGANVLTF TGTGCCAGCAGCTTAGCGCTGCGACTCTCTGGGGCCAACGTCCTGACTTTC
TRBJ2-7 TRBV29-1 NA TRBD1 CSASGGQGGEQYF TGCAGCGCAAGCGGGGGACAGGGGGGCGAGCAGTACTTC
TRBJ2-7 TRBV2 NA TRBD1 CASRKQGTVSYEQYF TGTGCCAGCAGAAAACAAGGGACAGTCTCCTACGAGCAGTACTTC
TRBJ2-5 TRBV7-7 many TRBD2 CASSSGRGSQETQYF TGTGCTAGCAGCTCCGGGAGGGGTTCCCAAGAGACCCAGTACTTC
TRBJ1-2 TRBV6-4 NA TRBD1 CASSAEQGADYGYTF TGTGCCAGCAGTGCCGAACAGGGGGCTGACTATGGCTACACCTTC
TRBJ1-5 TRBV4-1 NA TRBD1 CASSQDPGQVAQPQHF TGCGCCAGCAGCCAAGATCCCGGACAGGTGGCTCAGCCCCAGCATTTT
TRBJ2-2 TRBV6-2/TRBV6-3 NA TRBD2 CASSLGLAGNTGELFF TGTGCCAGCAGCCTAGGACTAGCTGGGAACACCGGGGAGCTGTTTTTT
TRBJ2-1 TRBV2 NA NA CASSGKGDEQFF TGTGCCAGCAGTGGGAAGGGGGATGAGCAGTTCTTC
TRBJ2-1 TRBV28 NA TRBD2 CASSSPLAGVIGNEQFF TGTGCCAGCAGTTCCCCGCTAGCGGGAGTAATTGGCAATGAGCAGTTCTTC
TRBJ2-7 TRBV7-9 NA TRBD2 CASSSPYFTSGILRGEQYF TGTGCCAGCAGCTCTCCCTACTTCACTAGCGGGATTCTCCGAGGTGAGCAGTACTTC
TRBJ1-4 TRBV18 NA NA CASSRTEKNEKLFF TGTGCCAGCTCAAGGACAGAAAAAAATGAAAAACTGTTTTTT
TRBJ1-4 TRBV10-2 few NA CASSLRGRGNEKLFF TGCGCCAGCTCCCTGCGGGGCCGGGGCAATGAAAAACTGTTTTTT
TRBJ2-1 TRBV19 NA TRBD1 CASKGGDRPLSYNEQFF TGTGCCAGTAAGGGCGGGGACAGGCCGTTATCCTACAATGAGCAGTTCTTC
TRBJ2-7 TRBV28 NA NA CASNHRNSYEQYF TGTGCCAGCAATCACAGGAACTCCTACGAGCAGTACTTC
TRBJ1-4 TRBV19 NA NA CASRGRAAEKLFF TGTGCCAGTAGGGGCAGGGCGGCTGAAAAACTGTTTTTT
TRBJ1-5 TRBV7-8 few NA CASSPPGGGKQPQHF TGTGCCAGCAGCCCCCCGGGCGGGGGCAAGCAGCCCCAGCATTTT
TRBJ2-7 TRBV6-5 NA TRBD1 CASSRDRGYEQYF TGTGCCAGCAGTCGGGACAGGGGCTACGAGCAGTACTTC
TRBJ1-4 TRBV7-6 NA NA CASSSNTATNEKLFF TGTGCCAGCAGCTCGAACACCGCAACTAATGAAAAACTGTTTTTT
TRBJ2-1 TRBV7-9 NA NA CASSFGRPPYNEQFF TGTGCCAGCAGCTTTGGGAGGCCTCCATACAATGAGCAGTTCTTC
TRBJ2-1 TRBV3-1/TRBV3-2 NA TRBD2 CASSLGTSGRVEQFF TGTGCCAGCAGCCTGGGGACTAGCGGGAGGGTTGAGCAGTTCTTC
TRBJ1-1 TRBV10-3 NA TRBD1 CAISRDRGSAEAFF TGTGCCATCAGTAGGGACAGGGGTTCGGCTGAAGCTTTCTTT
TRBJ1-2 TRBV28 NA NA CASNLLGGNYGYTF TGTGCCAGCAACTTACTTGGGGGGAACTATGGCTACACCTTC
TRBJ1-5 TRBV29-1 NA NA CSVAGHLNQPQHF TGCAGCGTAGCGGGACACCTCAATCAGCCCCAGCATTTT